The 3 T cell receptor beta chains below were found in one sample sequenced in a study of blood T cell repertoires in COVID-19. Clones were read by immunoSEQ multiplex PCR, and TCRdb kept only the in-frame ones, dropping some. Of roughly 38,000 clones listed, about 86% are singletons. The sequencing sample was made of peripheral blood. Every receptor here comes from a man aged 65-85 years with acute or convalescent COVID-19.

This clone was observed a handful of times. This chain connects TRBV6-5 to TRBJ2-7, with 11 bases fitting TRBD2. Trimming took 3 bases from V and 7 from J; bases not matched to a gene: 5. Germline V gives CDR1 MNHEY, CDR2 SVGAGI. This CDR3 is 14 amino acids long. CDR3 sequence reads: CASSYLAGGREQYF. For the CDR3, the DNA is TGTGCCAGCAGTTATCTAGCGGGAGGAAGGGAGCAGTACTTC.

This chain uses TRBV7-8 with TRBJ2-7, with D tentatively TRBD2 (6 bases). This CDR3 comprises 13 residues. The V end was cut by 5 bases, the J end by 5 bases, with 13 bases between. In germline, CDR1 is SGHVS, CDR2 FQNEAQ. CDR3 residues: CASSLVRDHEQYF. CDR3 coding DNA: TGTGCCAGCAGCCTAGTGCGGGACCACGAGCAGTACTTC.

This chain uses TRBV29-1 with TRBJ1-2, with 9 bases that match TRBD1. This CDR3 is built from 13 residues. CDR1 is SQVTM, CDR2 ANQGSEA, per germline. V was clipped by 6 bases and J by 6 bases; unmatched bases: 8. The CDR3 protein is CSVRLTGGNGYTF. The CDR3 bases are TGCAGCGTCAGACTGACAGGGGGAAATGGCTACACCTTC.